A single sample gave rise to the 3 T cell receptor beta chains below, sequenced in a study of cytomegalovirus exposure and HLA in healthy donors (dated by TCRdb to 2017 to 2019). The library was generated by the immunoSEQ multiplex PCR assay. The multiplex PCR relied on a mix of 60 forward primers for TCR Vbeta segments and 13 reverse primers for TCR Jbeta segments. TCRdb provides this immuneACCESS table in a form limited to in-frame rearrangements. Some clones are lacking; in checked studies, under half of them reflect an unresolved V gene, and why the rest are absent is not known. This sample comprises some 150,000 clones, approximately 80% of them detected only once. Together, the top ten hold about 3.8% of the sample. The sample comprised PBMCs. The receptor set was obtained from a man aged 30 to 45 in good health and CMV-seropositive.

The DNA of the CDR3 is TGTGCCAGCAGTTACGGAGGGGGCGTGAATGAAAAACTGTTTTTT. It translates to CASSYGGGVNEKLFF. The V and J genes are TRBV6-5 and TRBJ1-4; 7 positions agree with TRBD1. Germline assignment: CDR1 MNHEY and CDR2 SVGAGI. V lost 2 bases and J lost 5; bases outside the gene matches: 5. The CDR3 contains 15 residues.

The CDR3 reads CASSLYQNSNQPQHF. The CDR3 nucleotides are TGTGCCAGCAGTTTATATCAGAATAGCAATCAGCCCCAGCATTTT. This chain links TRBV28 with TRBJ1-5; D is unclear. V was shortened by 1 base and J by 0 bases, with 7 bases between the two germline ends. CDR3 length: 15 amino acids. Germline V gene lookup returns CDR1 MDHEN and CDR2 SYDVKM.

Concerning this clone itself: A junction end diverges from the germline sequence, so it may reflect a read error. The chain couples TRBV7-9 to TRBJ2-7; D may be TRBD1 or TRBD2 (6 bases each). The CDR3 has 12 amino acids. Per the germline V gene, CDR1 is SEHNR and CDR2 is FQNEAQ (reference sequence). In nucleotides, the CDR3 is TGTTCCAGCAGGGGACTCGGGGGCGAGCAGTACTTC. This translates into CSSRGLGGEQYF.